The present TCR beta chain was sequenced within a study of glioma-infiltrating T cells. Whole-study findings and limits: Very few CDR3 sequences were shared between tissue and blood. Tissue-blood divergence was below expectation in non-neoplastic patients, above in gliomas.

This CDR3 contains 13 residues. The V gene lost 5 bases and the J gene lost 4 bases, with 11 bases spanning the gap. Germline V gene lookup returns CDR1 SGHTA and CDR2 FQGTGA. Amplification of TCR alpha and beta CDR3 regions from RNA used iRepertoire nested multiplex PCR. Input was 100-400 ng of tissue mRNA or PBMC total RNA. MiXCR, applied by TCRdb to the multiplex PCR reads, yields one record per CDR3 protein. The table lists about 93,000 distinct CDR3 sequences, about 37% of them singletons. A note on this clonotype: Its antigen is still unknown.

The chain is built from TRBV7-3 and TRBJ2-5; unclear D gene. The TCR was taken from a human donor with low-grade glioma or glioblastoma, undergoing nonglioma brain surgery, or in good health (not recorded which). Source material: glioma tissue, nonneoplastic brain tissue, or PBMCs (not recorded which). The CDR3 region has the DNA TGTGCCAGCAGCCAGGAGAGGACAGAGACCCAGTACTTC. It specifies CASSQERTETQYF.